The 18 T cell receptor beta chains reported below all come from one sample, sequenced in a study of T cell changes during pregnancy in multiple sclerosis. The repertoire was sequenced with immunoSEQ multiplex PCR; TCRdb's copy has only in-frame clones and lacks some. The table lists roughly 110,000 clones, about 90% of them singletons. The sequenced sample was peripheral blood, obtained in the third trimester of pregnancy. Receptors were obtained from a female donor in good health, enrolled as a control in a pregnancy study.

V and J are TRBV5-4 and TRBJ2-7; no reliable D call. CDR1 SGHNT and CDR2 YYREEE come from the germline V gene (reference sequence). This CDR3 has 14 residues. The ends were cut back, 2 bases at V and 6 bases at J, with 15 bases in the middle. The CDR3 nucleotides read TGTGCCAGCAGCTTAGACGGAGAGTTCACCGAGCAGTACTTC. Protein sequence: CASSLDGEFTEQYF.

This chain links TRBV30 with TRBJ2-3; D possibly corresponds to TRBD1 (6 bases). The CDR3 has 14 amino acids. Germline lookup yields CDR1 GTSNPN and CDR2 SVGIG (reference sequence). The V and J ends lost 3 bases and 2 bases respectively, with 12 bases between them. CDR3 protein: CAWSLAGVTDTQYF. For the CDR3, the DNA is TGTGCCTGGAGCTTGGCAGGGGTCACAGATACGCAGTATTTT.

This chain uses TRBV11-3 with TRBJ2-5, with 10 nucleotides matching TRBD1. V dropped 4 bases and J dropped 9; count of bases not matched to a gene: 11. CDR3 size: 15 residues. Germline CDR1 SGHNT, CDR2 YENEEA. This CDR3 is CASSSVDRGLGAQYF. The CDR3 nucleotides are TGTGCCAGCAGCTCGGTGGACAGGGGGTTAGGGGCCCAGTACTTC. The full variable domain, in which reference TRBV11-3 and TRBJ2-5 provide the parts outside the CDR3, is EAGVVQSPRYKIIEKKQPVAFWCNPISGHNTLYWYLQNLGQGPELLIRYENEEAVDDSQLPKDRFSAERLKGVDSTLKIQPAELGDSAVYLCASSSVDRGLGAQYFGPGTRLLVL.

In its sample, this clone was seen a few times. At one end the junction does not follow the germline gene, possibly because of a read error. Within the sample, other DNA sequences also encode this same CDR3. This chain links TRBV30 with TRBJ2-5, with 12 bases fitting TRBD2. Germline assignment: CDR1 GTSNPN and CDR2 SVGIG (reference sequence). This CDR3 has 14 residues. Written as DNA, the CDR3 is TGTGCATGGAGGCTAGCGGGGGGGCCAGAGACCCAGTACTTC. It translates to CAWRLAGGPETQYF.

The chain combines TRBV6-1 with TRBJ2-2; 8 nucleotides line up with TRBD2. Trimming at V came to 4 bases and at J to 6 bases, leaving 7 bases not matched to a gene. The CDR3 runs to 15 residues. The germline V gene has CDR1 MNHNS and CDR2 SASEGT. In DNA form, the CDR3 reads TGTGCCAGCAGTGTGACTAGCGTGGGCGCCGGGGAGCTGTTTTTT. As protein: CASSVTSVGAGELFF.

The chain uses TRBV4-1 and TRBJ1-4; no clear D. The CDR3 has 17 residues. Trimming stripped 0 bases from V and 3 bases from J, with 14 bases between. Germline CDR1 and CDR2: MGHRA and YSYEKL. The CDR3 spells CASSQDRERAANEKLFF. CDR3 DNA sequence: TGCGCCAGCAGCCAAGATCGGGAAAGGGCGGCTAATGAAAAACTGTTTTTT.

The CDR3 here is CASSLTGGAEEQYF. CDR3 bases: TGTGCCAGCAGCTTGACAGGGGGCGCGGAAGAGCAGTACTTC. This chain uses TRBV7-9 with TRBJ2-7; TRBD1 matches 10 bases. With 3 bases clipped from V and 7 bases from J, the junction kept 6 bases outside the gene matches. There are 14 residues in the CDR3. Germline loops: CDR1 SEHNR, CDR2 FQNEAQ (reference sequence).

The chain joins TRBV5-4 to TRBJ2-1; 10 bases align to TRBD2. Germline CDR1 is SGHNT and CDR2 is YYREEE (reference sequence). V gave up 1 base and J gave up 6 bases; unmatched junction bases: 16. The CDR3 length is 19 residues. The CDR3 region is CASSLSIIQRGGLSNEQFF. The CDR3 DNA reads TGTGCCAGCAGCTTGTCAATCATTCAGCGGGGGGGCCTCTCCAATGAGCAGTTCTTC.

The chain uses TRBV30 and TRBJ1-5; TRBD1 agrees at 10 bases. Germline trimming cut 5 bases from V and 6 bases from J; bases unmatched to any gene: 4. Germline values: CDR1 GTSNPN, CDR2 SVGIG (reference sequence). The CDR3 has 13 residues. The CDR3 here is CAWRDRGSQPQHF. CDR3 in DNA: TGTGCCTGGCGGGACAGGGGATCTCAGCCCCAGCATTTT.

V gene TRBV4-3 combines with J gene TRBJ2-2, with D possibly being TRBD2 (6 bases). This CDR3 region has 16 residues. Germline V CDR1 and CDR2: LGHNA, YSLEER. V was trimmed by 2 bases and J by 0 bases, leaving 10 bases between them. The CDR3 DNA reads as TGCGCCAGCAGCCAACTTGGGACTGCGAACACCGGGGAGCTGTTTTTT. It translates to CASSQLGTANTGELFF.

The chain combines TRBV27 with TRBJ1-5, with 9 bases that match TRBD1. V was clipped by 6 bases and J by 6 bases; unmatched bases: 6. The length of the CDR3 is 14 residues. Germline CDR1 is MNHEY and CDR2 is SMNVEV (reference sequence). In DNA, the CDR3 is TGTGCCAGCAGCCCCACAGGGGGCAGTCAGCCCCAGCATTTT. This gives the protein CASSPTGGSQPQHF.

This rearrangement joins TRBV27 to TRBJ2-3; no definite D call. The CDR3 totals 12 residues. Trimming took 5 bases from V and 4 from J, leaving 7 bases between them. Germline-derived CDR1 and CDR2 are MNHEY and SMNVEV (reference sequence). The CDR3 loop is CASSVSPDTQYF. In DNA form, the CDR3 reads TGTGCCAGCAGTGTTAGCCCAGATACGCAGTATTTT.

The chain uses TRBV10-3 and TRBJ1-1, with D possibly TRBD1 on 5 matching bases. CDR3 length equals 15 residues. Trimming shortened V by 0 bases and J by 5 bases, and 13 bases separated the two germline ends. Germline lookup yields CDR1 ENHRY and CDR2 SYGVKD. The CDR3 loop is CAISESTAGMTEAFF. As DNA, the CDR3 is TGTGCCATCAGTGAGTCAACGGCAGGGATGACTGAAGCTTTCTTT.

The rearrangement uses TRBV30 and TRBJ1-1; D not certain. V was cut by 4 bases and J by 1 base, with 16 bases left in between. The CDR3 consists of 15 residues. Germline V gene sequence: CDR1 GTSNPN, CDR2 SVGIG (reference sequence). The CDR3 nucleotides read TGTGCCTGGACTCAGCGCCGCTTAGGGAACACTGAAGCTTTCTTT. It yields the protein CAWTQRRLGNTEAFF.

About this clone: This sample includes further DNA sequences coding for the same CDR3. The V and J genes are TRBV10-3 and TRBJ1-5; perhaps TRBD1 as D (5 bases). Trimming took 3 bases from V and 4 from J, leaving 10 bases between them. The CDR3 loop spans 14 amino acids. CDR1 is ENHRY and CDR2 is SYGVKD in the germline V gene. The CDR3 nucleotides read TGTGCCATCAGTGACGGGGGTGGAAATCAGCCCCAGCATTTT. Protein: CAISDGGGNQPQHF.

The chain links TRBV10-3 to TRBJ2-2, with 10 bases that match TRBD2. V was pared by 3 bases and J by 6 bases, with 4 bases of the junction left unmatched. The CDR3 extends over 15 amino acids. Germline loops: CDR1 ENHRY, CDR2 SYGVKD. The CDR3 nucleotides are TGTGCCATCAGTGATAGCGGGGGGAAACCCGGGGAGCTGTTTTTT. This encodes CAISDSGGKPGELFF.

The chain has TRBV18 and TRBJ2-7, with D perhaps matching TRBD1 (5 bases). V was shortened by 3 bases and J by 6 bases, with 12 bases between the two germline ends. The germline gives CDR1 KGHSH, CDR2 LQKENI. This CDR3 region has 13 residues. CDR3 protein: CASSPVEQGEQYF. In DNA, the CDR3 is TGTGCCAGCTCACCGGTAGAGCAGGGCGAGCAGTACTTC.

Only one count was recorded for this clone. Here the CDR3 reads CAWSGIGVRNEKLFF. The CDR3 nucleotides read TGTGCCTGGAGTGGAATCGGGGTCCGAAATGAAAAACTGTTTTTT. The genes are TRBV30 and TRBJ1-4; D is ambiguous. The V end was cut by 1 base, the J end by 5 bases, with 14 bases between. CDR1 is GTSNPN, CDR2 SVGIG, per germline (reference sequence). The length of the CDR3 is 15 residues.